The 15 T cell receptor beta chains below were found in one sample sequenced in a study of PD-1 blockade in classical Hodgkin lymphoma. All patients relapsed after autologous stem cell transplantation, and brentuximab vedotin exposure varied. Repertoires were generated with immunoSEQ multiplex PCR, while TCRdb's copy carries only in-frame clones and drops some. Of about 98,000 clones listed, more than 80% are singletons. The starting material was peripheral blood mononuclear cells (PBMCs), obtained before the second cycle of nivolumab. The receptors derive from a human donor with classical Hodgkin lymphoma.

By share, this clone counts as medium-sized. CDR3 amino acids: CASGPEAFF. CDR3 sequence (DNA): TGTGCCTCGGGGCCTGAAGCTTTCTTT. V gene TRBV19 combines with J gene TRBJ1-1, with a tentative D call TRBD1 (5 bases). CDR3 length: 9 amino acids. V gave up 11 bases and J gave up 6 bases, with 7 bases separating them. Germline V gene lookup returns CDR1 LNHDA and CDR2 SQIVND (reference sequence).

This chain's CDR3 is CASSNRAPNTEAFF. As DNA, the CDR3 is TGTGCCAGCTCCAACCGGGCGCCGAACACTGAAGCTTTCTTT. The chain couples TRBV28 to TRBJ1-1, with no clear D. Per the germline V gene, CDR1 is MDHEN and CDR2 is SYDVKM. Trimming took off 8 bases at V and 1 base at J, with 14 bases between the two ends. The CDR3 covers 14 residues.

The V gene is TRBV2, the J gene TRBJ1-1; D unresolved. The CDR3 is 15 amino acids. Trimming took off 1 base at V and 3 bases at J, with 12 bases between the two ends. Germline CDR1 reads SNHLY; CDR2 reads FYNNEI. Here the CDR3 reads CASSEDQLQDTEAFF. CDR3 in DNA: TGTGCCAGCAGTGAAGATCAGCTTCAGGACACTGAAGCTTTCTTT.

J is TRBJ1-2 and V is TRBV6-4, with a tentative D call TRBD1 (5 bases). There are 15 residues in the CDR3. V lost 8 bases and J lost 4, with 20 bases in between. Germline assignment: CDR1 MRHNA and CDR2 SNTAGT. The CDR3 sequence: CASRRQNLQPYGYTF. The CDR3 DNA follows: TGTGCCAGCCGTCGACAGAACCTTCAACCCTATGGCTACACCTTC.

The chain combines TRBV10-2 with TRBJ1-3; TRBD1 matches at 7 bases. The CDR3 is 15 amino acids. V shed 6 bases, J shed 0 bases, and the junction held 5 bases outside the gene matches. Germline V CDR1 and CDR2: WSHSY, SAAADI. CDR3 nucleotide sequence: TGCGCCAGCAGCCAGGGGGGCTCCTCTGGAAACACCATATATTTT. Protein sequence: CASSQGGSSGNTIYF.

This clone has a handful of counts. The chain carries TRBV12-5 and TRBJ1-1; D is unclear. The ends were cut back, 5 bases at V and 8 bases at J, with 9 bases in the middle. This CDR3 has 11 amino acids. The V gene's germline CDR1 is LGHNT and CDR2 FRNRAP. The CDR3 loop reads CASGTRPEAFF. CDR3 bases: TGTGCTAGTGGTACGAGACCCGAAGCTTTCTTT. The full variable domain, with the rest looked up from reference TRBV12-5 and TRBJ1-1, is DARVTQTPRHKVTEMGQEVTMRCQPILGHNTVFWYRQTMMQGLELLAYFRNRAPLDDSGMPKDRFSAEMPDATLATLKIQPSEPRDSAVYFCASGTRPEAFFGQGTRLTVV.

V usage is TRBV6-1 and J usage is TRBJ2-1; TRBD1 agrees at 8 bases. CDR3 length equals 15 residues. Germline-derived CDR1 and CDR2 are MNHNS and SASEGT. Trimming took 1 base from V and 9 from J; bases not matched to a gene: 8. Written as DNA, the CDR3 is TGTGCCAGCAGTGAAGTGAGACAGGGGACCGGTGAGCAGTTCTTC. Protein product: CASSEVRQGTGEQFF.

V is TRBV19 and J is TRBJ2-5, with a tentative D call TRBD1 (5 bases). Germline CDR1 LNHDA, CDR2 SQIVND (reference sequence). The ends were cut back, 6 bases at V and 4 bases at J, with 12 bases in the middle. The CDR3 runs 13 residues. The chain's CDR3 is CASRVGAGETQYF. The DNA for the CDR3 is TGTGCCAGTAGGGTAGGGGCAGGAGAGACCCAGTACTTC.

The chain is built from TRBV29-1 and TRBJ2-3, with TRBD1 matching over 9 bases. The germline V gene encodes CDR1 SQVTM and CDR2 ANQGSEA. The CDR3 has 18 amino acids. Losses at the gene ends were 2 bases for V and 0 bases for J; bases not matched to a gene: 12. The CDR3 is CSVENPGQGGGSTDTQYF. CDR3 sequence (DNA): TGCAGCGTTGAAAACCCGGGACAGGGTGGGGGGAGCACAGATACGCAGTATTTT.

This chain's CDR3 is CASSLWTGQVPTDTQYF. The CDR3 DNA is TGCGCCAGCAGCCTATGGACAGGGCAAGTCCCCACAGATACGCAGTATTTT. V and J are TRBV5-1 and TRBJ2-3; 8 positions agree with TRBD1. V shed 4 bases and J 2 bases; nucleotides not matched to a gene: 12. Germline assignment: CDR1 SGHRS and CDR2 YFSETQ. The CDR3 length is 17 residues.

This sequence joins TRBV6-5 and TRBJ2-1, with TRBD2 identical over 11 bases. CDR3 length: 16 residues. With 0 bases clipped from V and 5 bases from J, the junction kept 3 bases outside the gene matches. Germline values: CDR1 MNHEY, CDR2 SVGAGI. CDR3 protein: CASSYSLTSGNNEQFF. The CDR3 DNA follows: TGTGCCAGCAGTTACTCCTTGACTAGCGGGAACAATGAGCAGTTCTTC.

A word on this clone: Other DNA sequences in this sample translate to the same CDR3. The chain combines TRBV6-5 with TRBJ2-2; D gene ambiguous. CDR1 MNHEY and CDR2 SVGAGI come from the germline V gene. The CDR3 loop spans 13 amino acids. Between the trimmed V and J ends, which lost 0 bases and 8 bases, there was a span of 7 bases. The CDR3 sequence: CASSYSTRGELFF. CDR3 DNA sequence: TGTGCCAGCAGTTACTCCACAAGGGGGGAGCTGTTTTTT.

The J gene is TRBJ1-3, the V gene TRBV19; D uncertain. Deletions cut 4 bases from V and 0 bases from J, with 7 bases between. This CDR3 has 14 residues. Germline CDR1 and CDR2: LNHDA and SQIVND (reference sequence). This CDR3 is CASSNTFSGNTIYF. In DNA form, the CDR3 reads TGTGCCAGTAGTAACACATTCTCTGGAAACACCATATATTTT.

This clone was observed a few times. The chain employs TRBV6-5 and TRBJ2-1, with 8 bases that match TRBD2. Germline assignment: CDR1 MNHEY and CDR2 SVGAGI. Unmatched junction bases numbered 8, after V lost 7 bases and J lost 6 bases. CDR3 length: 14 residues. The CDR3 here is CASNQAGDFNEQFF. CDR3 sequence (DNA): TGTGCCAGCAATCAAGCGGGAGACTTCAATGAGCAGTTCTTC.

This chain uses TRBV2 with TRBJ1-1; TRBD1 might be the D (5 bases). The CDR3 contains 13 residues. Germline CDR1 SNHLY, CDR2 FYNNEI. Deletions cut 4 bases from V and 5 bases from J, with 11 bases between. In nucleotides, the CDR3 is TGTGCCAGCAGTGGGGCAGGGTGGACTGAAGCTTTCTTT. This codes for CASSGAGWTEAFF. The whole variable domain, filled in from reference TRBV2 and TRBJ1-1, reads EPEVTQTPSHQVTQMGQEVILRCVPISNHLYFYWYRQILGQKVEFLVSFYNNEISEKSEIFDDQFSVERPDGSNFTLKIRSTKLEDSAMYFCASSGAGWTEAFFGQGTRLTVV.